This entry lists 16 T cell receptor beta chains sequenced from one sample in a study of CD8 T cells in ankylosing spondylitis. TCRdb re-derived calls from the 5' RACE reads in MiXCR, one entry per CDR3 protein. Seen here are around 490,000 distinct CDR3 sequences, roughly 5.3% observed once, and the top ten hold under 4.5%. General study points: Among TCR beta sequences, a motif of eight highly homologous variants appeared characteristic of ankylosing spondylitis blood.

These receptors have no known antigen. Sequenced input: blood, either unsorted or a sorted T cell fraction (not recorded which). The receptors stem from a male donor with ankylosing spondylitis.

A single count supports this clonotype. Given a much more abundant clone one base away, this may be a read error. V and J are TRBV29-1 and TRBJ2-7, with 11 nucleotides matching TRBD2. The CDR3 runs to 13 residues. CDR1 and CDR2 from the germline V gene are SQVTM and ANQGSEA. The CDR3 region has the DNA TGCAGCGTTGCCCTAGCGGGGGGCTACGAGAAGTACTTC. Translated: CSVALAGGYEKYF.

The sample holds many counts of this clonotype. The chain carries TRBV29-1 and TRBJ1-2; D is unclear. Deletions cut 4 bases from V and 0 bases from J, with 12 bases between. CDR3 length equals 14 residues. Germline CDR1 and CDR2: SQVTM and ANQGSEA. CDR3 region: CSVVAGNSNYGYTF. The CDR3 coding sequence is TGCAGCGTTGTGGCAGGAAATTCTAACTATGGCTACACCTTC.

This clonotype appeared many times. The gene calls are TRBV24-1 and TRBJ2-1; 15 bases are a match to TRBD2. Per germline, CDR1 KGHDR and CDR2 SFDVKD. The CDR3 totals 15 residues. V lost 3 bases to trimming and J lost 15 bases; unmatched junction nucleotides: 8. The CDR3 sequence is CATSDRRGTSGRRFF. Here the CDR3 DNA reads TGTGCCACCAGTGATCGCCGAGGGACTAGCGGGAGGCGGTTCTTC.

This clonotype was recorded many times. This chain links TRBV5-6 with TRBJ2-3; TRBD1 matches 7 bases. This CDR3 is 15 amino acids long. The junction had 7 bases not matched to a gene; V was cut back by 0 bases and J by 6 bases. The germline gives CDR1 SGHDT, CDR2 YYEEEE. The CDR3 nucleotides read TGTGCCAGCAGCTTGGTCAAAGGGGGCGCGGATACGCAGTATTTT. Translated: CASSLVKGGADTQYF.

Ten or more counts support this clonotype. The chain has TRBV20-1 and TRBJ2-7; D perhaps matches TRBD2 (6 bases). Germline loops: CDR1 DFQATT, CDR2 SNEGSKA (reference sequence). The V end was cut by 0 bases, the J end by 6 bases, with 15 bases between. The CDR3 is 14 amino acids. As DNA, the CDR3 is TGCAGTGCTAGAGAGGCGACTAGGGCCTCCGAGCAGTACTTC. Protein product: CSAREATRASEQYF.

This clonotype has at least ten counts. The V gene is TRBV4-2, the J gene TRBJ2-3; D ambiguous. The CDR3 is 13 amino acids. Trimming took off 4 bases at V and 6 bases at J, with 11 bases between the two ends. Germline values: CDR1 LGHNA, CDR2 YNFKEQ. CDR3 coding DNA: TGTGCCAGCAGCCCTCAGACTCGTGATACGCAGTATTTT. Its translation: CASSPQTRDTQYF.

In its sample, this clonotype was seen many times. One end of the junction varies from germline; a read error may be responsible. DNA for the CDR3: TGCAGCGCTAGAACCCAGGCGGGGGAGACCCAGTACTTC. Residues: CSARTQAGETQYF. V usage is TRBV20-1 and J usage is TRBJ2-5; possible D gene TRBD2, 6 bases. CDR3 size: 13 residues. Germline CDR1 and CDR2: DFQATT and SNEGSKA (reference sequence).

The sample holds many counts of this clonotype. The J gene is TRBJ1-2, the V gene TRBV4-2, with D perhaps matching TRBD1 (6 bases). This CDR3 is built from 16 residues. The V gene lost 0 bases and the J gene lost 0 bases, with 11 bases spanning the gap. Per germline, CDR1 LGHNA and CDR2 YNFKEQ. For the CDR3, the DNA is TGTGCCAGCAGCCAAGAGGTCGGGGGCGCTAACTATGGCTACACCTTC. Translation: CASSQEVGGANYGYTF.

In this sample, this clonotype turned up a few times. The chain uses TRBV11-2 and TRBJ1-1; weak D call: TRBD1 (6 bases). Germline assignment: CDR1 SGHAT and CDR2 FQNNGV. This CDR3 spans 15 amino acids. Trimming stripped 5 bases from V and 1 base from J, with 14 bases between. The CDR3 spells CASSLRGGQNTEAFF. The CDR3 coding sequence is TGTGCCAGCAGCCTCCGGGGGGGACAGAACACTGAAGCTTTCTTT.

At least ten counts were recorded for this clonotype. This chain links TRBV7-2 with TRBJ1-2; maybe TRBD1 (6 bases). This CDR3 region has 14 residues. Deletions cut 3 bases from V and 3 bases from J, with 11 bases between. Germline assignment: CDR1 SGHTA and CDR2 FQGNSA. The CDR3 sequence: CASSLYRVDYGYTF. DNA for the CDR3: TGTGCCAGCAGCTTGTACAGGGTCGACTATGGCTACACCTTC.

V is TRBV18 and J is TRBJ2-3; D is perhaps TRBD1 (5 bases). In germline, CDR1 is KGHSH, CDR2 LQKENI. The CDR3 is 13 residues long. The V end lost 2 bases, the J end lost 5 bases, and 8 bases lay between the germline ends. As DNA, the CDR3 is TGTGCCAGCTCACCAGTACAGGAAGATACGCAGTATTTT. This codes for CASSPVQEDTQYF.

This clonotype was seen a handful of times. V is TRBV3-1 and J is TRBJ1-6; D may be TRBD1 (5 bases). In germline, CDR1 is LGHDT, CDR2 YNNKEL (reference sequence). With 4 bases removed from V and 10 bases from J, the gap between germline ends came to 17 bases. The CDR3 contains 15 residues. The CDR3 protein is CASSLHIGGESPLHF. Here the CDR3 DNA reads TGTGCCAGCAGCCTACATATCGGGGGTGAGTCACCCCTCCACTTT.

This chain links TRBV20-1 with TRBJ2-5; TRBD1 matches at 7 bases. This CDR3 comprises 14 residues. The germline V gene encodes CDR1 DFQATT and CDR2 SNEGSKA (reference sequence). Trimming took 6 bases from V and 5 from J; bases not matched to a gene: 12. CDR3 DNA: TGCAGTGCCCCCCCCGACAGGGTGAGGGAGACCCAGTACTTC. Translating it yields CSAPPDRVRETQYF.

This clonotype showed up just a few times. J is TRBJ1-1 and V is TRBV28; D unresolved. V lost 9 bases and J lost 6, with 8 bases in between. This CDR3 contains 10 residues. CDR1 MDHEN and CDR2 SYDVKM come from the germline V gene. The CDR3 DNA sequence: TGTGCCAGTGGTTTCTCTGAAGCTTTCTTT. Residues: CASGFSEAFF.

The genes are TRBV18 and TRBJ1-1; TRBD1 is a possible D gene (5 bases). CDR3 length equals 17 residues. Trimming took 5 bases from V and 0 from J, leaving 19 bases between them. Germline V lookup: CDR1 KGHSH, CDR2 LQKENI. The CDR3 nucleotides are TGTGCCAGCTCATCTAATGCACTTCGGGGCTTGAACACTGAAGCTTTCTTT. Residues: CASSSNALRGLNTEAFF. Full variable domain (outside the CDR3, taken from reference TRBV18 and TRBJ1-1): NAGVMQNPRHLVRRRGQEARLRCSPMKGHSHVYWYRQLPEEGLKFMVYLQKENIIDESGMPKERFSAEFPKEGPSILRIQQVVRGDSAAYFCASSSNALRGLNTEAFFGQGTRLTVV.

The chain couples TRBV7-8 to TRBJ2-7; maybe TRBD1 (6 bases). V lost 3 bases and J lost 1, with 19 bases in between. The CDR3 extends over 17 amino acids. Looked up from germline, CDR1 is SGHVS and CDR2 is FQNEAQ. CDR3 DNA sequence: TGTGCCAGCAGCTTGGGGCGAGACAGGTTCTTTTCCTACGAGCAGTACTTC. It specifies CASSLGRDRFFSYEQYF.